Sequencing of this T cell receptor beta chain was carried out in a study of cytomegalovirus exposure and HLA in healthy donors. In the PCR, 60 Vbeta and 13 Jbeta primers were used. Libraries were prepared by immunoSEQ multiplex PCR; TCRdb keeps only in-frame clonotypes and omits some of them. Here the sample spans about 160,000 clones, roughly 75% being singletons. CDR1 is LGHNA and CDR2 is YNFKEQ in the germline V gene. The CDR3 runs 16 residues. The V and J ends lost 1 base and 1 base respectively, with 12 bases between them. Material: PBMCs. The chain has TRBV4-2 and TRBJ2-3; no clear D gene. The sequence came from a male donor in good health and CMV-seronegative. The DNA of the CDR3 is TGTGCCAGCAGCCAAGTAGTAACTCGAGGCACAGATACGCAGTATTTT. As protein: CASSQVVTRGTDTQYF.